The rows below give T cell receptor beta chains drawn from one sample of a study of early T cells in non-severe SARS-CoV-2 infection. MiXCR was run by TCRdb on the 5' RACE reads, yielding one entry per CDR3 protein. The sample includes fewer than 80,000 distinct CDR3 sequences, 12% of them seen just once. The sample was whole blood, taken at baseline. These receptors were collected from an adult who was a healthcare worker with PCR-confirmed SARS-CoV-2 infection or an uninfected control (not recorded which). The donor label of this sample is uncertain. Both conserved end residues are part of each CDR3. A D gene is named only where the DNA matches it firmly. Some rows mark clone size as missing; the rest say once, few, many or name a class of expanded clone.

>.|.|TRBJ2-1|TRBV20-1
CSASPPTGSNEQFF
TGCAGTGCTAGCCCCCCCACGGGCAGCAATGAGCAGTTCTTC
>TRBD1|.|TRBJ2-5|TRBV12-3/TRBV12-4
CASRARQGAAQETQYF
TGTGCCAGCAGGGCGCGACAGGGGGCTGCGCAAGAGACCCAGTACTTC
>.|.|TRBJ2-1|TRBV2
CASSEDRTHEQFF
TGTGCCAGCAGCGAAGACAGGACCCATGAGCAGTTCTTC
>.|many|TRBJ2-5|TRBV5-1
CASSFAGRLETQYF
TGCGCCAGCAGCTTCGCAGGGCGGCTGGAGACCCAGTACTTC
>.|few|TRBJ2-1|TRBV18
CASSPPPQGNEQFF
TGTGCCAGCTCACCACCTCCGCAGGGGAATGAGCAGTTCTTC
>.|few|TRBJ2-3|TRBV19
CASSITRRYTDTQYF
TGTGCCAGTAGTATAACCAGGAGATACACAGATACGCAGTATTTT
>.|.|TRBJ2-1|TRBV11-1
CASSSARYRANEQFF
TGTGCCAGCAGCTCAGCACGATACAGGGCCAATGAGCAGTTCTTC
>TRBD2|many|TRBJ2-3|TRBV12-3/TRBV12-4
CASRGGGPTDTQYF
TGTGCCAGTCGCGGGGGGGGACCCACAGATACGCAGTATTTT
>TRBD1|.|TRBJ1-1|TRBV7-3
CASSRDRGSAAFF
TGTGCCAGCAGCCGGGACAGGGGATCGGCAGCTTTCTTT
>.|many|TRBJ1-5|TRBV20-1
CSATLGTDQPQHF
TGCAGTGCAACACTCGGGACGGACCAGCCCCAGCATTTT
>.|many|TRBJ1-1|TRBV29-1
CSVSQGNTEAFF
TGCAGCGTCAGTCAGGGGAACACTGAAGCTTTCTTT
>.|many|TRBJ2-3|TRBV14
CASSHGKGTANTDTQYF
TGTGCCAGCAGCCACGGGAAGGGGACCGCAAACACAGATACGCAGTATTTT
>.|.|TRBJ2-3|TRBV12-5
CASGLTDTQYF
TGTGCTAGTGGATTGACGGATACGCAGTATTTT
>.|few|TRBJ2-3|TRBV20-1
CSAPDSPDTQYF
TGCAGTGCTCCCGACAGCCCAGATACGCAGTATTTT
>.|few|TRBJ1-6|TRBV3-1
CASSQDLNSPLHF
TGTGCCAGCAGCCAGGACCTCAATTCACCCCTCCACTTT
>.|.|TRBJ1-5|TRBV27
CASSFRADYSNQPQHF
TGTGCCAGCAGTTTTAGGGCAGATTATAGCAATCAGCCCCAGCATTTT
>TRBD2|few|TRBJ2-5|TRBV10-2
CASSDTAPGLAGGKETQYF
TGCGCCAGCAGTGACACCGCTCCGGGACTAGCGGGGGGGAAAGAGACCCAGTACTTC
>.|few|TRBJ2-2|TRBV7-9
CASSQQGNTGELFF
TGTGCCAGCAGCCAACAGGGAAACACCGGGGAGCTGTTTTTT
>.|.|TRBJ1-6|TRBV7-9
CASSSPNSPLHF
TGTGCCAGCAGCAGCCCAAATTCACCCCTCCACTTT
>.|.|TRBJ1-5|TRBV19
CASSDAARSNQPQHF
TGTGCCAGCTCTGACGCAGCCCGAAGCAATCAGCCCCAGCATTTT
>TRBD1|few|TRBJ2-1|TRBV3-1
CASSAGTDLYNEQFF
TGTGCCAGCAGCGCCGGGACAGACCTGTACAATGAGCAGTTCTTC
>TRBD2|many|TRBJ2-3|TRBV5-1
CASSLVLAGGTDTQYF
TGCGCCAGCAGCTTGGTGTTAGCGGGGGGCACAGATACGCAGTATTTT
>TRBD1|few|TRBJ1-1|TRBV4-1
CASTRYDRGDTEAFF
TGCGCCAGCACCCGATATGACAGGGGGGACACTGAAGCTTTCTTT
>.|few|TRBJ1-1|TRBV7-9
CASSLAPAGERRAFF
TGTGCCAGCAGCTTAGCCCCGGCAGGGGAGAGGCGAGCTTTCTTT
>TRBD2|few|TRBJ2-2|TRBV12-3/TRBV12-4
CASSLSPGGFLAGHTGELFF
TGTGCCAGCAGTTTATCCCCGGGTGGATTCCTAGCGGGGCACACCGGGGAGCTGTTTTTT
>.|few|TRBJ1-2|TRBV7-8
CASSPSGGGYGYTF
TGTGCCAGCAGCCCATCTGGTGGTGGGTATGGCTACACCTTC
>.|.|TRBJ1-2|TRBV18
CASSPPRQTNYGYTF
TGTGCCAGCTCACCACCGAGACAGACTAACTATGGCTACACCTTC
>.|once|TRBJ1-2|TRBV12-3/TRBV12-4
CASSPAGSNYGYTF
TGTGCCAGCAGTCCTGCAGGGAGTAACTATGGCTACACCTTC
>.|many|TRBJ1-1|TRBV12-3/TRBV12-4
CASSAWTENTEAFF
TGTGCCAGCAGCGCATGGACGGAGAACACTGAAGCTTTCTTT
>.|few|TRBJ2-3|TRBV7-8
CASSSIGTRSDTQYF
TGTGCCAGCAGCTCCATTGGGACGAGATCAGATACGCAGTATTTT
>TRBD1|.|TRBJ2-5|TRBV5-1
CASSRTGNQETQYF
TGCGCCAGCAGTAGGACAGGGAATCAAGAGACCCAGTACTTC
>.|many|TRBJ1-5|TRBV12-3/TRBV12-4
CASSLNSNQPQHF
TGTGCCAGCAGTTTAAATAGCAATCAGCCCCAGCATTTT
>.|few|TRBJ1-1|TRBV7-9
CASSFRGSPEAFF
TGTGCCAGCAGCTTTCGGGGTAGCCCTGAAGCTTTCTTT
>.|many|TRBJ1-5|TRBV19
CASSMTDNQPQHF
TGTGCCAGTAGTATGACAGACAATCAGCCCCAGCATTTT
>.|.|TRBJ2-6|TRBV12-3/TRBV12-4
CASSITQGTNVLTF
TGTGCCAGCAGTATCACCCAGGGCACCAACGTCCTGACTTTC
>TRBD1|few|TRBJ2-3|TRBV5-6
CASSTPGTGVTDTQYF
TGTGCCAGCAGCACTCCCGGGACAGGGGTCACAGATACGCAGTATTTT
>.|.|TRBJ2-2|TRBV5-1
CASSFGEGWRKNTGELFF
TGCGCCAGCAGCTTTGGTGAGGGATGGAGGAAAAACACCGGGGAGCTGTTTTTT
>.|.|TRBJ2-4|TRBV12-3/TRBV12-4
CASSWRAGAIQYF
TGTGCCAGCAGTTGGAGGGCCGGAGCCATTCAGTACTTC
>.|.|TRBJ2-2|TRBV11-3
CASSTAEAGELFF
TGTGCCAGCAGTACAGCGGAAGCCGGGGAGCTGTTTTTT
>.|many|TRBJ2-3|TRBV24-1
CATSDPGLSAADTQYF
TGTGCCACCAGTGATCCGGGACTCTCTGCGGCAGATACGCAGTATTTT
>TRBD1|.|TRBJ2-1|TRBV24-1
CATSDPGTGVAYNEQFF
TGTGCCACCAGTGATCCCGGGACAGGGGTTGCCTACAATGAGCAGTTCTTC
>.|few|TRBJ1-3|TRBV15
CATSRGIGSGNTIYF
TGTGCCACCAGCAGAGGTATTGGATCTGGAAACACCATATATTTT
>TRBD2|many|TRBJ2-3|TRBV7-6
CASSPRIAGRADTQYF
TGTGCCAGCAGCCCACGAATAGCGGGGAGGGCAGATACGCAGTATTTT
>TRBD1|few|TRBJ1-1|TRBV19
CASRGTGSDFNTEAFF
TGTGCCAGCCGAGGGACAGGGAGTGATTTCAACACTGAAGCTTTCTTT
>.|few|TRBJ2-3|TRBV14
CASSQDRLDTQYF
TGTGCCAGCAGCCAAGACCGACTGGATACGCAGTATTTT
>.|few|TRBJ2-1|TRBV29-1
CSVPGGDYNEQFF
TGCAGCGTTCCAGGCGGTGATTACAATGAGCAGTTCTTC
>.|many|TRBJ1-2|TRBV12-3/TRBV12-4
CASSSPGTGNYGYTF
TGTGCCAGCAGTTCTCCGGGGACCGGTAACTATGGCTACACCTTC
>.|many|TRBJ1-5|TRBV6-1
CATGPTQGNQPQHF
TGTGCCACGGGCCCTACTCAGGGAAATCAGCCCCAGCATTTT
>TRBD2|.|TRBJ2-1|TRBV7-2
CASSGLRTSRNREQFF
TGTGCCAGCAGCGGACTACGGACTAGTCGAAATCGTGAGCAGTTCTTC
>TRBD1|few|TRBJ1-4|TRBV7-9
CASSFGQGVEKLFF
TGTGCCAGCAGCTTCGGACAGGGGGTCGAAAAACTGTTTTTT
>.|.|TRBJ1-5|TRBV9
CASSVGGNNQPQHF
TGTGCCAGCAGCGTAGGAGGTAACAATCAGCCCCAGCATTTT
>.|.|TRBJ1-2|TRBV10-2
CASSGARERNGYTF
TGCGCCAGCAGTGGGGCAAGGGAGCGAAATGGCTACACCTTC
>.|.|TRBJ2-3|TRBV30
CAWNKNSVSTDTQYF
TGTGCCTGGAATAAAAACAGTGTATCCACAGATACGCAGTATTTT
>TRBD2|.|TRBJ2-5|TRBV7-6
CASSSSGGLQETQYF
TGTGCCAGCAGTTCCAGCGGGGGGCTCCAAGAGACCCAGTACTTC
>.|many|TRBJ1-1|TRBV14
CASSQTPEAFF
TGTGCCAGCAGCCAAACTCCGGAAGCTTTCTTT
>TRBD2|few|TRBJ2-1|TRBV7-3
CASSLPGLAGSEQFF
TGTGCCAGCAGCTTACCGGGACTAGCGGGGTCTGAGCAGTTCTTC
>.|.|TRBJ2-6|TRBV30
CAWSALVSGANVLTF
TGTGCCTGGAGTGCGCTTGTCTCTGGGGCCAACGTCCTGACTTTC
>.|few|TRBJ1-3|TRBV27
CASWKTGSGNTIYF
TGTGCCAGCTGGAAGACAGGCTCTGGAAACACCATATATTTT